This TCR beta chain was obtained from a study of post-analysis software for immune sequencing data. Study-level results: Patients with multiple sclerosis recorded significantly lower normalized Chao1 diversity than controls, the study found.

The table lists this clonotype with a few counts. As yet, its antigen is unknown. Sequencing libraries made from TCR beta cDNA carried unique molecular identifiers. TCRdb redid the calling of the PCR reads with MiXCR, one entry per CDR3 protein. The table lists approximately 570,000 distinct CDR3 sequences, around 47% of them singletons. The specimen sequenced was blood. The TCR originated in a girl between 5 and 17 years old with multiple sclerosis.

CDR3 in DNA: TGTGCCAGCACGATTATTAGTAGCACAGATACGCAGTATTTT. This translates into CASTIISSTDTQYF. The chain employs TRBV12-3 or TRBV12-4 and TRBJ2-3; no clear D gene. The CDR3 spans 14 residues. V was trimmed by 7 bases and J by 0 bases, leaving 11 bases between them.